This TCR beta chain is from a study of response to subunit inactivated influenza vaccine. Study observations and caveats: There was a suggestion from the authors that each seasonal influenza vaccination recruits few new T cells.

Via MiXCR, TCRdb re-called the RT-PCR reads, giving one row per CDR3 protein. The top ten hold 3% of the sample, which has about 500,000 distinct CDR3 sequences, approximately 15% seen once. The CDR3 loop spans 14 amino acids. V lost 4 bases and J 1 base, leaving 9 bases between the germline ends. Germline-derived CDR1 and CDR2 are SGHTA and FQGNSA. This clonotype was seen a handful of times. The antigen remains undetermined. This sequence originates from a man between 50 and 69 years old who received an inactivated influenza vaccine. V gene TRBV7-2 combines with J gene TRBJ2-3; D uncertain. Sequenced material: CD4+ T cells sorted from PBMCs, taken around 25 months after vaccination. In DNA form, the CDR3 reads TGTGCCAGCAGCTATGGTCCAGGCACAGATACGCAGTATTTT. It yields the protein CASSYGPGTDTQYF.